These T cell receptor beta chains were read from a single sample in a study of tumor-infiltrating lymphocytes in primary liver carcinoma. Each CDR3 protein is one row after TCRdb ran MiXCR on the multiplex PCR reads. The repertoire consists of around 170,000 distinct CDR3 sequences, with 50% to 75% occurring once and the leading ten covering about 72%. The sequenced material came from peripheral blood. These receptors were obtained from a man in his forties or fifties with primary liver carcinoma and hepatitis B virus infection. Both conserved end residues are part of each CDR3. The D gene is left open where the match is weak. Size tells how often a clone was seen (once, few, many) or the class of an expanded clone, and some rows leave it out.

NA TRBJ1-4 NA TRBV6-1 TGTGCCAGCAGTGAGGGGGCCACCAATGAAAAACTGTTTTTT CASSEGATNEKLFF
NA TRBJ2-7 TRBD2 TRBV14 TGTGCCAGCAGCCTGGGACTAGCGGGACGAGGGGAGCAGTACTTC CASSLGLAGRGEQYF
NA TRBJ2-5 NA TRBV14 TGTGCCAGCAGCCAGAAGAATGGGGAGGAGGAGACCCAGTACTTC CASSQKNGEEETQYF
few TRBJ2-4 NA TRBV6-5 TGTGCCAGCGGGAGGGCCAAAAACATTCAGTACTTC CASGRAKNIQYF
few TRBJ2-5 NA TRBV29-1 TGCAGCGTTGCCGGAATGACTACGGAAGAGACCCAGTACTTC CSVAGMTTEETQYF
NA TRBJ2-7 NA TRBV12-2 TGTGCAAGTCGCTTAGGAGTAGGGGACGGCGAAATTTCCTACGAGCAGTACTTC CASRLGVGDGEISYEQYF
NA TRBJ2-3 TRBD2 TRBV11-2 TGTGGCAGCAGCAGTCGACTAGCGGGCAATGTGGATACGCGGTATTTT CGSSSRLAGNVDTRYF
NA TRBJ2-7 TRBD1 TRBV6-5 TGTGCCAGCAGGGACAGGGGATTCGACGAGCAGTACTTC CASRDRGFDEQYF
many TRBJ2-3 NA TRBV4-2 TGTGCCAGCAGCCAAGGGGAGGCAGATACGCAGTATTTT CASSQGEADTQYF
NA TRBJ2-1 TRBD2 TRBV6-5 TGTGCCAGCAGTTACTCATCGACTAGCGTGAGGCCTAATGAGCAGTTCTTC CASSYSSTSVRPNEQFF
NA TRBJ1-5 TRBD1 TRBV6-1 TGTACCAGCAGCCCGGAACAGGGGTTTAGCAATCAGCCCCAGCATTTT CTSSPEQGFSNQPQHF
many TRBJ2-1 NA TRBV12-3/TRBV12-4 TGTGCCAGCAGTTTAGGAGGGTTGAGTGAGCAGTTCTTC CASSLGGLSEQFF
once TRBJ1-3 NA TRBV29-1 TGCGGCGTTGTAGGGGTCTCTGGAAACATCATATATTTT CGVVGVSGNIIYF
NA TRBJ2-2 NA TRBV4-2 TGTGTCAGCAGCCAAGATCTGACCGGGGAGCTGTTTTTT CVSSQDLTGELFF
NA TRBJ2-7 NA TRBV29-1 TGCAGCGTTAGAGAGACAGCTTACGAGCAGTACTTC CSVRETAYEQYF
NA TRBJ2-2 NA TRBV7-9 TGTGCTAGCAGCTTAGGTGCGCGGACCGGGGAGCTGTTTTTT CASSLGARTGELFF